These T cell receptor beta chains were read from a single sample in a study of control samples from healthy donors and cancer patients. Assay: immunoSEQ multiplex PCR; the TCRdb copy retains only in-frame clones and omits some. The table includes approximately 2,500 clones, about 98% detected once. Sequenced input: PBMCs. Receptors were obtained from a man between 65 and 85 years old with head and neck cancer. Each CDR3 is given with its conserved first and last residue.

V gene,J gene,CDR3 protein
TRBV2,TRBJ2-7,CASSDNRAFPYEQYF
TRBV6-2/TRBV6-3,TRBJ1-2,CASSYTGPNYGYTF
TRBV12-3/TRBV12-4,TRBJ1-2,CASSSGIVYGYTF
TRBV4-3,TRBJ1-4,CASSANRGQAEKLFF
TRBV2,TRBJ1-1,CASSGNLNTEAFF
TRBV19,TRBJ2-1,CASSIRLAYEQFF
TRBV2,TRBJ2-1,CASSERRGEQFF
TRBV6-5,TRBJ1-3,CASMGGNTIYF
TRBV2,TRBJ1-1,CASSGYTEAFF
TRBV7-9,TRBJ1-1,CASSFWQGNTEAFF
TRBV6-2/TRBV6-3,TRBJ1-5,CASSYSAGLSNQPQHF
TRBV4-3,TRBJ2-7,CASSQGQGFSYEQYF
TRBV5-1,TRBJ2-7,CASTQTGGSYEQYF
TRBV5-1,TRBJ1-3,CASSSGQQVSVSGNTIYF
TRBV9,TRBJ2-5,CASSITAEGHQETQYF
TRBV2,TRBJ2-1,CASSGTAYNEQFF
TRBV5-5,TRBJ2-5,CASSQGETQYF
TRBV10-3,TRBJ2-2,CAISEYRRTGELFF